This T cell receptor beta chain appears in the sequencing data of a study of T-cell reconstitution after alpha-beta-depleted transplantation in children. Germline assignment: CDR1 GTSNPN and CDR2 SVGIG (reference sequence). There are 13 residues in the CDR3. J was trimmed by 6 bases and V by 3 bases; bases with no gene match: 4. Unique molecular identifiers were used in preparing the TCRbeta library. TCRdb processed the PCR reads anew with MiXCR; each CDR3 protein has one entry. The table has hundreds of thousands of distinct CDR3 sequences, roughly 10% seen once. The origin of this receptor is a human donor who donated a stem cell graft to a child with acute lymphoblastic leukemia. Sequencing used PBMCs from the stem cell graft donor, obtained from the stem cell graft. The chain uses TRBV30 and TRBJ2-1, with 8 bases that match TRBD2. CDR3 protein: CAWSRGGPNEQFF. For the CDR3, the DNA is TGTGCCTGGAGCCGGGGGGGCCCCAATGAGCAGTTCTTC.